This paragraph covers one TCR beta chain sequence. The CDR3 has 18 amino acids. Germline V lookup: CDR1 MDHEN, CDR2 SYDVKM. V was clipped by 4 bases and J by 1 base; unmatched bases: 14. This sample was taken from a study of control samples from healthy donors and cancer patients. Sequencing was performed with immunoSEQ multiplex PCR; in TCRdb, only in-frame clones are kept and a portion is missing. Among 63,000 or so clones listed, approximately 87% were seen once. The TCR sequence derives from a man aged 45-65 years in good health. The chain recombines TRBV28 with TRBJ2-3; TRBD2 matches at 7 bases. The sequencing sample was made of blood. The CDR3 loop reads CASSSSGSGGGGTDTQYF. The DNA for the CDR3 is TGTGCCAGCAGTTCATCCGGTTCCGGCGGGGGAGGCACAGATACGCAGTATTTT.